These T cell receptor beta chains were read from a single sample in a study of T cells in Graves' hyperthyroidism and ophthalmopathy. TCRdb itself ran the multiplex PCR reads through MiXCR, one entry per CDR3 protein. The data contain about 610,000 distinct CDR3 sequences, approximately 16% of them seen just once; the ten biggest clones take up around 3.5%. The sequencing sample was made of blood. The receptors come from a woman between 40 and 50 years old with Graves' ophthalmopathy. The CDR3 runs from the conserved cysteine through the conserved F or W. A D gene is named only where the DNA matches it firmly.

j_call v_call d_call cdr3_length cdr3_aa
TRBJ1-5 TRBV20-1 . 15 CSAREGEGSNQPQHF
TRBJ1-4 TRBV7-2 . 13 CASSWGINEKLFF
TRBJ2-1 TRBV7-9 TRBD2 16 CASSEWFAGDINEQFF
TRBJ2-2 TRBV30 TRBD1 15 CAWSAADRDTGELFF
TRBJ1-6 TRBV6-1 . 15 CASIMQGELNSPLHF
TRBJ2-1 TRBV2 . 16 CASSDGRGDLHNEQFF
TRBJ2-5 TRBV6-6 . 15 CASSSGPGARETQYF
TRBJ1-1 TRBV12-3/TRBV12-4 . 14 CASMRGAANTEAFF
TRBJ2-7 TRBV20-1 . 13 CSARFEGSYEQYF
TRBJ2-1 TRBV28 TRBD1 17 CASSFNSGQALRNEQFF
TRBJ2-1 TRBV24-1 TRBD2 16 CATSDPAGARGYEQFF
TRBJ2-7 TRBV13 . 14 CASSLVREAYEQYF
TRBJ1-1 TRBV20-1 . 12 CSAREPAGGAFF
TRBJ2-1 TRBV5-1 . 12 CASSLELSEQFF
TRBJ1-1 TRBV5-1 . 13 CASSFWENTEAFF
TRBJ2-3 TRBV2 TRBD2 16 CASSDRLAGGTDTQYF
TRBJ2-2 TRBV30 TRBD1 16 CAWSPGRGLGTGELFF
TRBJ1-5 TRBV20-1 TRBD1 13 CSAWTGDGQPQHF
TRBJ2-1 TRBV18 TRBD2 14 CASSPGLADNEQFF
TRBJ2-1 TRBV7-9 . 14 CASSPTGDFDEQFF
TRBJ2-5 TRBV5-1 TRBD2 13 CASTPGGQETQYF
TRBJ2-3 TRBV30 . 14 CAWSAASVTDTQYF
TRBJ2-5 TRBV7-6 TRBD2 16 CASSPGLAGGIETQYF
TRBJ1-1 TRBV9 TRBD1 14 CASSVEDRVGEAFF
TRBJ1-1 TRBV12-3/TRBV12-4 . 16 CASSHREGRAGTEAFF
TRBJ1-2 TRBV13 . 15 CASSPSGGIGYGYTF
TRBJ2-3 TRBV2 . 14 CASSGQGTADTQYF
TRBJ2-5 TRBV7-9 . 8 CASSPQYF
TRBJ1-2 TRBV30 TRBD1 14 CAWSVQGGHRDYTF
TRBJ2-4 TRBV6-1 . 16 CASSSDSGGGRNIQYF
TRBJ2-7 TRBV15 . 16 CATSRDLGVPVGEQYF
TRBJ1-1 TRBV6-1 TRBD1 12 CATQTGGAEAFF
TRBJ2-5 TRBV6-5 TRBD2 17 CASSYFTGTSEAETQYF
TRBJ1-6 TRBV2 TRBD1 16 CASRDRDGSYNSPLHF
TRBJ2-5 TRBV20-1 . 14 CSAREAGVGETQYF